The 8 T cell receptor beta chains below come from one sample, sequenced in a study of blood T cell repertoires in COVID-19. TCRdb's copy holds only in-frame clones and misses some; the assay was immunoSEQ multiplex PCR. Of 360,000 or so clones in the sample, 88% were seen once. Source material: PBMCs or T cells enriched from blood (not recorded which). Receptor source: a woman aged 25 to 45 who had been exposed to COVID-19.

The chain joins TRBV6-6 to TRBJ2-1; weak D call: TRBD2 (7 bases). Per germline, CDR1 MNHNY and CDR2 SVGAGI (reference sequence). The CDR3 is 16 amino acids. Trimming removed 0 bases from V and 6 bases from J, with 15 bases in between. CDR3 residues: CASSYSSGGALNEQFF. The CDR3 DNA is TGTGCCAGCAGTTACTCCTCGGGGGGCGCCCTCAATGAGCAGTTCTTC.

The V and J genes are TRBV6-5 and TRBJ1-6; no reliable D call. CDR1 and CDR2 from the germline V gene are MNHEY and SVGAGI. V was cut by 3 bases and J by 7 bases, with 7 bases left in between. The CDR3 extends over 13 amino acids. In DNA, the CDR3 is TGTGCCAGCAGTTATAGCGGGAATTCACCCCTCCACTTT. Translating it yields CASSYSGNSPLHF.

The genes are TRBV10-3 and TRBJ2-7; TRBD2 aligns across 10 bases. Per the germline V gene, CDR1 is ENHRY and CDR2 is SYGVKD. V shed 2 bases and J 2 bases; nucleotides not matched to a gene: 3. This CDR3 comprises 15 residues. CDR3 sequence: CAISESLAGAYEQYF. CDR3 sequence (DNA): TGTGCCATCAGTGAGAGTCTAGCGGGAGCCTACGAGCAGTACTTC.

The genes are TRBV4-2 and TRBJ1-2; the D gene is possibly TRBD1 (5 bases). This CDR3 is built from 14 residues. V gave up 4 bases and J gave up 3 bases, with 12 bases separating them. Germline assignment: CDR1 LGHNA and CDR2 YNFKEQ. The CDR3: CASSPHGGDYGYTF. CDR3 sequence (DNA): TGTGCCAGCAGCCCACACGGGGGGGACTATGGCTACACCTTC.

The DNA of the CDR3 is TGTGCCATCAGTCCGGGACAGGGAGGCTATGGCTACACCTTC. It codes for CAISPGQGGYGYTF. The V call is TRBV10-3, the J call TRBJ1-2; 9 bases map to TRBD1. Looked up from germline, CDR1 is ENHRY and CDR2 is SYGVKD. This CDR3 has 14 residues. V shed 5 bases, J shed 4 bases, and the junction held 5 bases outside the gene matches.

This clone was observed once. The CDR3 nucleotides read TGCGCCAGCAGCTTGCTCCTGCGGGAGACCCAGTACTTC. Its protein is CASSLLLRETQYF. The chain is built from TRBV5-1 and TRBJ2-5; no definite D call. Germline V gene lookup returns CDR1 SGHRS and CDR2 YFSETQ. Trimming took off 1 base at V and 5 bases at J, with 9 bases between the two ends. This CDR3 spans 13 amino acids. The variable domain in full, with the rest retrieved from reference TRBV5-1 and TRBJ2-5, is KAGVTQTPRYLIKTRGQQVTLSCSPISGHRSVSWYQQTPGQGLQFLFEYFSETQRNKGNFPGRFSGRQFSNSRSEMNVSTLELGDSALYLCASSLLLRETQYFGPGTRLLVL.

The rearrangement links TRBV5-1 to TRBJ1-2; TRBD1 agrees at 8 bases. The germline CDR1 and CDR2 sequences are SGHRS and YFSETQ. The CDR3 is 13 residues long. V trimming: 3 bases; J trimming: 4 bases; junction bases outside the gene matches: 2. Written as DNA, the CDR3 is TGCGCCAGCAGCTCGGGACAGGTCTATGGCTACACCTTC. Translated, it gives CASSSGQVYGYTF. Together with reference TRBV5-1 and TRBJ1-2, the CDR3 gives the full variable domain: KAGVTQTPRYLIKTRGQQVTLSCSPISGHRSVSWYQQTPGQGLQFLFEYFSETQRNKGNFPGRFSGRQFSNSRSEMNVSTLELGDSALYLCASSSGQVYGYTFGSGTRLTVV.

This chain connects TRBV29-1 to TRBJ2-3; D ambiguous. Trimming removed 2 bases at V and 1 base at J, with 10 bases between. The CDR3 has 14 residues. Germline CDR1 is SQVTM and CDR2 is ANQGSEA. In DNA form, the CDR3 reads TGCAGCGTTGAATCGGGTTGGGGCACAGATACGCAGTATTTT. Translated, it gives CSVESGWGTDTQYF.